The clone carrying this T cell receptor beta chain was seen more than once but under ten times. Its antigen is unidentified. Germline CDR1 reads SQVTM; CDR2 reads ANQGSEA. The ends were cut back, 2 bases at V and 1 base at J, with 10 bases in the middle. The CDR3 loop spans 14 amino acids. The data were taken from a study of regulatory T cells in long-lasting Graves disease. As for the study in general: Newly diagnosed Graves' patients took antithyroid drugs under 3 months.

Study findings and constraints: Persistent cases favored TRBV28, TRBJ1-2 and TRBJ2-5.

Researchers made TCR beta libraries by using iRepertoire HTBI primers and running Arm-PCR on CDR3 regions. TCRdb analysed the multiplex PCR reads with MiXCR anew, one entry per CDR3 protein. The table shows 400,000 to 550,000 distinct CDR3 sequences, with about a sixth occurring only once. As for time point: newly diagnosed GD, antithyroid drugs for less than 3 months. The TCR library was made from RNA extracted from PBMCs. In addition, the sample was reused for a study of T cells in Graves' hyperthyroidism and ophthalmopathy. That publication notes: Subjects aged 18 to 65 presented with newly diagnosed hyperthyroidism of less than 2 months' duration. HTBI primers drove first-round RT-PCR of the TCR CDR3.

The specimen was peripheral blood mononuclear cells (PBMCs), collected at new diagnosis, from a patient treated with antithyroid drugs. This TCR derives from a woman aged 25-40 years with Graves disease. This chain joins TRBV29-1 and TRBJ2-3; a weak D match, TRBD1 (5 bases). In nucleotides, the CDR3 is TGCAGCGTTGAAAGACAGACCGGCACAGATACGCAGTATTTT. Translating it yields CSVERQTGTDTQYF.